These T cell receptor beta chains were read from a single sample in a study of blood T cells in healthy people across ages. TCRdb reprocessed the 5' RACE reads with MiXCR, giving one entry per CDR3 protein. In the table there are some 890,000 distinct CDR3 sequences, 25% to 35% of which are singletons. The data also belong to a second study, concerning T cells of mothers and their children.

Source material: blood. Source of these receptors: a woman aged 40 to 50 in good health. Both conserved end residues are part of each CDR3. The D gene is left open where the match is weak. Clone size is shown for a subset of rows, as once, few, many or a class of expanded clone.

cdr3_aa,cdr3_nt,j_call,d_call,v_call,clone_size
CASSEVRAGGETQYF,TGCGCCAGCAGCGAGGTCCGAGCGGGGGGAGAGACCCAGTACTTC,TRBJ2-5,TRBD2,TRBV5-1,.
CASSLAGSYQPQHF,TGTGCCAGCAGTTTAGCGGGGTCGTATCAGCCCCAGCATTTT,TRBJ1-5,.,TRBV7-2,few
CASGAAGEAFF,TGTGCCAGCGGGGCTGCGGGTGAAGCTTTCTTT,TRBJ1-1,.,TRBV6-6,.
CASSLGPGGTGELFF,TGCGCCAGCAGCTTGGGCCCCGGGGGCACCGGGGAGCTGTTTTTT,TRBJ2-2,.,TRBV5-1,.
CASTMNNEQFF,TGTGCCAGCACCATGAACAATGAGCAGTTCTTC,TRBJ2-1,.,TRBV2,.
CASNIVGDVGEGEQYF,TGTGCCAGCAACATCGTGGGGGACGTCGGAGAAGGGGAGCAGTACTTC,TRBJ2-5,.,TRBV7-9,once
CSAADRVVFGYTF,TGCAGTGCTGCGGACAGGGTAGTATTTGGCTACACCTTC,TRBJ1-2,TRBD1,TRBV20-1,many
CTSSQGNGQSSYNEQFF,TGCACCAGCAGCCAAGGAAACGGTCAGAGCTCCTACAATGAGCAGTTCTTC,TRBJ2-1,.,TRBV1,.
CASRTTGEAFF,TGTGCCAGTAGGACAACAGGGGAAGCTTTCTTT,TRBJ1-1,.,TRBV19,.
CASSEDKGPSYEQYF,TGTGCCAGCAGTGAGGACAAGGGTCCCTCCTACGAGCAGTACTTC,TRBJ2-7,.,TRBV2,.
CASSYSILGGREETQYF,TGTGCCAGCAGTTACTCGATTTTAGGGGGAAGGGAAGAGACCCAGTACTTC,TRBJ2-5,.,TRBV6-5,many
CASRTGGNTETFF,TGTGCCAGCAGGACAGGGGGCAACACTGAAACTTTCTTT,TRBJ1-1,TRBD1,TRBV28,few
CSVENGYTF,TGCAGCGTTGAGAATGGCTACACCTTC,TRBJ1-2,.,TRBV29-1,.
CASSLAGRRRGRGYTF,TGTGCCAGCAGCTTAGCGGGACGGAGAAGAGGAAGAGGCTACACCTTC,TRBJ1-2,.,TRBV7-2,.